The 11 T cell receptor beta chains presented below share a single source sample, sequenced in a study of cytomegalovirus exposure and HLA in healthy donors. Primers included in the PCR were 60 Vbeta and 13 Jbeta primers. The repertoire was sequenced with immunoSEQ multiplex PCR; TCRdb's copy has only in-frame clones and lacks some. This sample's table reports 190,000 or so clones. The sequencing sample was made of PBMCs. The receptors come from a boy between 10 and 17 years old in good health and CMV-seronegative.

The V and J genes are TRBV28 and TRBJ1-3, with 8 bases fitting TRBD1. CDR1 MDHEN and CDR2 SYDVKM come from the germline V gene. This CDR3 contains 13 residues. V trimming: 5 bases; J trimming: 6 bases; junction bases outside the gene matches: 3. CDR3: CASSPTGANTIYF. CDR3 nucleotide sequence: TGTGCCAGCAGTCCGACAGGGGCAAACACCATATATTTT.

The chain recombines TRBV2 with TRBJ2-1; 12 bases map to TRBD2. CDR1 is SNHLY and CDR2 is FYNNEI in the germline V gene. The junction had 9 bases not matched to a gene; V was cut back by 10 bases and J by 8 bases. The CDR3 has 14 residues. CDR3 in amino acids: CATIRTSGADEQFF. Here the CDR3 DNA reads TGTGCCACTATCCGGACTAGCGGGGCAGATGAGCAGTTCTTC.

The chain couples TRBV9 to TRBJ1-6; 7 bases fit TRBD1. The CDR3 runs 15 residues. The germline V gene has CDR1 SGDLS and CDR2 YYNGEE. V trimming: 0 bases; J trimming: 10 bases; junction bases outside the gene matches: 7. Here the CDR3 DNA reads TGTGCCAGCAGCGTAGATACAGGGGATGAATCACCCCTCCACTTT. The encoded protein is CASSVDTGDESPLHF.

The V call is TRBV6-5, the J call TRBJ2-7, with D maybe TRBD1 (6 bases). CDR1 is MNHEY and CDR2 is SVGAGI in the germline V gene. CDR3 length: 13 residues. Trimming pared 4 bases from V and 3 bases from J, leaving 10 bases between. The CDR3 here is CASSFGQNYEQYF. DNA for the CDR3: TGTGCCAGCAGTTTCGGACAGAACTACGAGCAGTACTTC.

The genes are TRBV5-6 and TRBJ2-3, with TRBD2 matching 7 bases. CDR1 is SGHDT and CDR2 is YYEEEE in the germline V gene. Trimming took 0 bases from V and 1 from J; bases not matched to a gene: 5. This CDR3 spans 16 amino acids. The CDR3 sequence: CASSLAGGSGTDTQYF. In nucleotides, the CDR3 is TGTGCCAGCAGCTTGGCCGGGGGGAGTGGCACAGATACGCAGTATTTT. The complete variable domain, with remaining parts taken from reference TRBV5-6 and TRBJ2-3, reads DAGVTQSPTHLIKTRGQQVTLRCSPKSGHDTVSWYQQALGQGPQFIFQYYEEEERQRGNFPDRFSGHQFPNYSSELNVNALLLGDSALYLCASSLAGGSGTDTQYFGPGTRLTVL.

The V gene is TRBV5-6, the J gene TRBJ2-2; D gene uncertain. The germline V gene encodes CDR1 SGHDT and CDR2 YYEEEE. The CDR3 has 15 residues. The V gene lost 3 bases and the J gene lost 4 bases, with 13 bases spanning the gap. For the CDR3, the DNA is TGTGCCAGCAGCTCCCACCGACAAGGCACCGGGGAGCTGTTTTTT. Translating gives CASSSHRQGTGELFF.

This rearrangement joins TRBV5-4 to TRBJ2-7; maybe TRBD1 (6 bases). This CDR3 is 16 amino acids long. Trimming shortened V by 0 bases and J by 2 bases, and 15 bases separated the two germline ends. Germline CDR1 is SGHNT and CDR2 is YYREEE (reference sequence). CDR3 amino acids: CASSLDSDRSPYEQYF. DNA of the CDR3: TGTGCCAGCAGCTTGGATTCCGACAGGTCCCCCTACGAGCAGTACTTC. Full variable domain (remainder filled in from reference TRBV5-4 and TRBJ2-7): ETGVTQSPTHLIKTRGQQVTLRCSSQSGHNTVSWYQQALGQGPQFIFQYYREEENGRGNFPPRFSGLQFPNYSSELNVNALELDDSALYLCASSLDSDRSPYEQYFGPGTRLTVT.

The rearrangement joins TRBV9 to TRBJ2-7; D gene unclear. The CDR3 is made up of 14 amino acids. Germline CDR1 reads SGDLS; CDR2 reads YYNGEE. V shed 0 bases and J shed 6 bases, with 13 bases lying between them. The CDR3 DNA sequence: TGTGCCAGCAGCGTAGCCCCCGAGGTATCCGAGCAGTACTTC. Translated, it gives CASSVAPEVSEQYF.

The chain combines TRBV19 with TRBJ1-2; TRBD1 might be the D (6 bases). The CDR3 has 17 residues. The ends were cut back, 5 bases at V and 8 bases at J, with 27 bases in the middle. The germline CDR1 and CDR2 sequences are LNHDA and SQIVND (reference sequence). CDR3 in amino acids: CASSPQSQMGAVQGYTF. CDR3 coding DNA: TGTGCCAGTAGTCCACAGTCTCAAATGGGGGCGGTCCAAGGCTACACCTTC. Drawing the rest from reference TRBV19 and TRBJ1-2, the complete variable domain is DGGITQSPKYLFRKEGQNVTLSCEQNLNHDAMYWYRQDPGQGLRLIYYSQIVNDFQKGDIAEGYSVSREKKESFPLTVTSAQKNPTAFYLCASSPQSQMGAVQGYTFGSGTRLTVV.

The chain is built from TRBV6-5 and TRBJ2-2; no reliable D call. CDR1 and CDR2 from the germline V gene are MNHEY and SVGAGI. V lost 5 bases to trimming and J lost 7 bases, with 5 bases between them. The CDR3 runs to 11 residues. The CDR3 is CASSQIGELFF. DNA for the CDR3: TGTGCCAGCAGTCAAATCGGGGAGCTGTTTTTT.

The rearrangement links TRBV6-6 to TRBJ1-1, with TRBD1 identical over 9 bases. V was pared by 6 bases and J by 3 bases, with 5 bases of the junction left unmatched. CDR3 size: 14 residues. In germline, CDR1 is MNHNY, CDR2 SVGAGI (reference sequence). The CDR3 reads CASRQGAGDTEAFF. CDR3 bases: TGTGCCAGCAGACAGGGGGCCGGGGACACTGAAGCTTTCTTT.